The 27 T cell receptor beta chains given below trace back to one sample, sequenced in a study of cytomegalovirus exposure and HLA in healthy donors (dated by TCRdb to about 2017). Library construction relied on the immunoSEQ multiplex PCR assay. Imported from immuneACCESS, the table was reduced by TCRdb to in-frame sequences with V and J called. These copies leave out some clones; in studies compared against another copy, an unresolved V gene accounts for under half, and the cause of the remainder is not known. The sample table contains 150,000 to 200,000 clones; only one count was recorded for roughly 84% of them. The top ten constitute approximately 10% of the sample. The sample comprised PBMCs. Source of these receptors: a man aged 25 to 45 in good health and CMV-seropositive.

V gene TRBV6-6 combines with J gene TRBJ1-1; D gene unclear. CDR3 length: 14 residues. Germline-derived CDR1 and CDR2 are MNHNY and SVGAGI (reference sequence). Trimming cost V 4 bases and J 5 bases, with 14 bases left between them. The CDR3 here is CASSSSWTGTEAFF. For the CDR3, the DNA is TGTGCCAGCAGTTCCTCGTGGACGGGAACTGAAGCTTTCTTT.

This clone was observed a single time. The J gene is TRBJ2-7, the V gene TRBV5-4; D is ambiguous. Trimming shortened V by 4 bases and J by 2 bases, and 13 bases separated the two germline ends. The CDR3 consists of 14 residues. The V gene's germline CDR1 is SGHNT and CDR2 YYREEE (reference sequence). CDR3 protein: CASSINSYPYEQYF. As DNA, the CDR3 is TGTGCCAGCAGCATTAACAGCTATCCCTACGAGCAGTACTTC.

The chain joins TRBV30 to TRBJ2-7; 9 bases are shared with TRBD2. The CDR3 is 14 amino acids. V lost 4 bases to trimming and J lost 3 bases; unmatched junction nucleotides: 7. CDR1 and CDR2 (germline): GTSNPN, SVGIG (reference sequence). The CDR3 nucleotides read TGTGCCTGGACCCGCGGGGGGGGCAGCTACGAGCAGTACTTC. It translates to CAWTRGGGSYEQYF.

The genes are TRBV7-9 and TRBJ2-3; TRBD1 aligns across 8 bases. Germline V gene sequence: CDR1 SEHNR, CDR2 FQNEAQ (reference sequence). The CDR3 sequence is 15 residues long. Losses at the gene ends were 10 bases for V and 2 bases for J; bases not matched to a gene: 11. This CDR3 reads CATQGGGEYTDTQYF. Written as DNA, the CDR3 is TGTGCCACACAGGGGGGCGGGGAGTACACAGATACGCAGTATTTT.

The chain couples TRBV7-6 to TRBJ1-4; no firm D call. This CDR3 contains 16 residues. The germline V gene encodes CDR1 SGHVS and CDR2 FNYEAQ. Trimming took off 6 bases at V and 8 bases at J, with 22 bases between the two ends. The chain's CDR3 is CASSAGSMGRREKLFF. CDR3 nucleotide sequence: TGTGCCAGCAGTGCCGGGTCGATGGGTCGTCGGGAAAAACTGTTTTTT.

The chain has TRBV10-3 and TRBJ2-7, with TRBD2 matching over 13 bases. V lost 4 bases and J lost 4; bases outside the gene matches: 7. The CDR3 totals 16 residues. CDR1 and CDR2 (germline): ENHRY, SYGVKD. The chain's CDR3 is CAISGGLAGFVYEQYF. CDR3 bases: TGTGCCATCAGTGGGGGACTAGCGGGATTTGTGTACGAGCAGTACTTC.

The chain couples TRBV6-1 to TRBJ1-3, with D maybe TRBD1 (5 bases). The CDR3 is 15 residues long. V was trimmed by 2 bases and J by 1 base, leaving 9 bases between them. Germline V gene lookup returns CDR1 MNHNS and CDR2 SASEGT. The CDR3 here is CASSEFRVSGNTIYF. CDR3 DNA sequence: TGTGCCAGCAGTGAATTCAGGGTGTCTGGAAACACCATATATTTT.

The CDR3 here is CACKSAGTGELFF. The CDR3 DNA sequence: TGTGCCTGTAAGTCGGCGGGCACCGGGGAGCTGTTTTTT. The gene calls are TRBV7-8 and TRBJ2-2, with a weak D call TRBD2 (5 bases). Germline-derived CDR1 and CDR2 are SGHVS and FQNEAQ. Trimming shortened V by 11 bases and J by 4 bases, and 14 bases separated the two germline ends. This CDR3 comprises 13 residues.

The rearrangement uses TRBV5-6 and TRBJ2-7; a possible D gene is TRBD2 (6 bases). Per the germline V gene, CDR1 is SGHDT and CDR2 is YYEEEE. Trimming left V 3 bases short and J 2 bases short, with 12 bases between. The CDR3 covers 14 residues. In nucleotides, the CDR3 is TGTGCCAGCAGCTCGAGCGGGTTAACCTACGAGCAGTACTTC. Translation: CASSSSGLTYEQYF.

The sample holds a few counts of this clone. This chain uses TRBV6-6 with TRBJ1-1, with D perhaps TRBD1 (5 bases). CDR1 and CDR2 (germline): MNHNY, SVGAGI (reference sequence). This CDR3 is 15 amino acids long. V was trimmed by 5 bases and J by 4 bases, leaving 17 bases between them. The chain's CDR3 is CASSPLGGYATEAFF. In nucleotides, the CDR3 is TGTGCCAGCAGTCCCCTCGGGGGGTACGCCACTGAAGCTTTCTTT.

This clone was detected only a few times. V and J are TRBV28 and TRBJ2-2; a possible D gene is TRBD2 (5 bases). Trimming took off 8 bases at V and 4 bases at J, with 11 bases between the two ends. The CDR3 covers 13 residues. Germline V gene sequence: CDR1 MDHEN, CDR2 SYDVKM. CDR3 protein: CASRRGGTGELFF. The DNA for the CDR3 is TGTGCCAGCCGGCGCGGAGGCACCGGGGAGCTGTTTTTT.

V and J are TRBV9 and TRBJ2-7; tentatively, D is TRBD1 (6 bases). Germline-derived CDR1 and CDR2 are SGDLS and YYNGEE. The CDR3 is 15 residues long. V lost 0 bases and J 7 bases, leaving 17 bases between the germline ends. As DNA, the CDR3 is TGTGCCAGCAGCGTAGCTGGGGACACCTTCGGGGAGCAGTACTTC. This gives the protein CASSVAGDTFGEQYF.

This clone was recorded a few times. This chain uses TRBV11-2 with TRBJ1-2; D may be TRBD1 (5 bases). CDR1 SGHAT and CDR2 FQNNGV come from the germline V gene. V was trimmed by 5 bases and J by 8 bases, leaving 12 bases between them. The CDR3 consists of 12 residues. For the CDR3, the DNA is TGTGCCAGCAGCCTAGGGGCGCGCGGCTACACCTTC. Protein sequence: CASSLGARGYTF.

The gene calls are TRBV6-5 and TRBJ2-4, with D uncertain. V lost 8 bases and J 8 bases, leaving 7 bases between the germline ends. Germline CDR1 and CDR2: MNHEY and SVGAGI. The CDR3 spans 10 residues. The CDR3 nucleotides read TGTGCCAGCGATAGAGACATTCAGTACTTC. This gives the protein CASDRDIQYF.

The V gene is TRBV2, the J gene TRBJ2-7; 8 positions agree with TRBD2. V gave up 9 bases and J gave up 5 bases; unmatched junction bases: 3. Looked up from germline, CDR1 is SNHLY and CDR2 is FYNNEI. The CDR3 is 11 residues long. CDR3: CARGAGDEQYF. As DNA, the CDR3 is TGTGCCAGGGGAGCGGGGGACGAGCAGTACTTC.

The table lists this clone with a count of one. The V gene is TRBV2, the J gene TRBJ1-5, with a possible D match to TRBD1 (5 bases). This CDR3 has 12 residues. From germline, CDR1 is SNHLY and CDR2 FYNNEI. V lost 7 bases, J lost 7 bases, and 11 bases lay in between. The CDR3 nucleotides are TGTGCCAGCACCCAGGGTGGCCAGCCCCAGCATTTT. It yields the protein CASTQGGQPQHF.

J is TRBJ2-2 and V is TRBV30; perhaps TRBD1 as D (6 bases). V lost 4 bases and J lost 1, with 10 bases in between. This CDR3 is 14 amino acids long. Germline V lookup: CDR1 GTSNPN, CDR2 SVGIG (reference sequence). The CDR3 nucleotides read TGTGCCTGGAACGAACAGGGGAACACCGGGGAGCTGTTTTTT. It translates to CAWNEQGNTGELFF. Full variable domain (missing parts from reference TRBV30 and TRBJ2-2): SQTIHQWPATLVQPVGSPLSLECTVEGTSNPNLYWYRQAAGRGLQLLFYSVGIGQISSEVPQNLSASRPQDRQFILSSKKLLLSDSGFYLCAWNEQGNTGELFFGEGSRLTVL.

This chain connects TRBV19 to TRBJ1-5; no clear D gene. Per germline, CDR1 LNHDA and CDR2 SQIVND (reference sequence). Trimming pared 1 base from V and 0 bases from J, leaving 7 bases between. The CDR3 is 15 residues long. In nucleotides, the CDR3 is TGTGCCAGTAGTATAGGGCAGGTTAGCAATCAGCCCCAGCATTTT. Residues: CASSIGQVSNQPQHF.

The rearrangement uses TRBV7-2 and TRBJ1-1, with D possibly being TRBD1 (5 bases). The germline gives CDR1 SGHTA, CDR2 FQGNSA. V gave up 6 bases and J gave up 1 base, with 12 bases separating them. CDR3 length: 14 amino acids. Here the CDR3 DNA reads TGTGCCAGCAGTAGAGCCAGGGAGAACACTGAAGCTTTCTTT. Translated, it gives CASSRARENTEAFF.

This rearrangement joins TRBV13 to TRBJ2-3; 8 bases agree with TRBD1. The CDR3 sequence is 14 residues long. Germline CDR1 is PRHDT and CDR2 is FYEKMQ (reference sequence). The junction had 4 bases not matched to a gene; V was cut back by 4 bases and J by 4 bases. This CDR3 is CASSSGQGADTQYF. The DNA of the CDR3 is TGTGCCAGCAGCTCCGGACAGGGCGCAGATACGCAGTATTTT.

A word on this clone: Compared with germline, one end of the junction differs, possibly owing to a read error. This rearrangement joins TRBV4-3 to TRBJ1-2, with no clear D. The CDR3 is 14 amino acids. The V gene's germline CDR1 is LGHNA and CDR2 YSLEER. In DNA, the CDR3 is TGCGCCAGCAGTCAAGGTCTGACATCCGGTGGCTACACCTTC. Translation: CASSQGLTSGGYTF.

This chain joins TRBV7-6 and TRBJ2-3; TRBD2 might be the D (6 bases). Trimming left V 5 bases short and J 2 bases short, with 14 bases between. The CDR3 has 15 amino acids. Germline CDR1 is SGHVS and CDR2 is FNYEAQ. The CDR3 nucleotides are TGTGCCAGCAGCCTCGTTGCGGGACCCACAGATACGCAGTATTTT. Its protein is CASSLVAGPTDTQYF.

This clone was counted only a few times. The gene calls are TRBV28 and TRBJ1-2; D unclear. V was clipped by 4 bases and J by 3 bases, with 6 bases between them. Germline V gene data show CDR1 as MDHEN and CDR2 as SYDVKM. The CDR3 runs 12 residues. CDR3 protein: CASSYSYYGYTF. CDR3 in DNA: TGTGCCAGCAGTTATTCCTACTATGGCTACACCTTC.

The rearrangement joins TRBV29-1 to TRBJ2-7; TRBD1 agrees at 10 bases. The germline CDR1 and CDR2 sequences are SQVTM and ANQGSEA. The CDR3 length is 12 residues. V trimming: 7 bases; J trimming: 6 bases; junction bases outside the gene matches: 6. CDR3 nucleotide sequence: TGCAGCGCCCGACAGGGGGCCTCCGAGCAGTACTTC. Its protein is CSARQGASEQYF.

This chain links TRBV6-5 with TRBJ2-5; 7 bases align to TRBD1. Germline V gene data show CDR1 as MNHEY and CDR2 as SVGAGI. The CDR3 loop spans 14 amino acids. V gave up 6 bases and J gave up 9 bases; unmatched junction bases: 13. The CDR3 loop reads CASRRQGPLGSQYF. In DNA form, the CDR3 reads TGTGCCAGCAGGCGACAGGGACCCTTAGGTTCCCAGTACTTC.

The chain joins TRBV7-3 to TRBJ1-1; D remains unclear. V lost 1 base and J lost 8, with 11 bases in between. Germline lookup yields CDR1 SGHTA and CDR2 FQGTGA. The CDR3 is made up of 13 amino acids. The CDR3 reads CASSLIVGDEAFF. CDR3 sequence (DNA): TGTGCCAGCAGCTTAATTGTCGGAGACGAAGCTTTCTTT.

The J gene is TRBJ2-5, the V gene TRBV7-2, with D maybe TRBD1 (8 bases). V was pared by 3 bases and J by 0 bases, with 14 bases between. Germline V gene sequence: CDR1 SGHTA, CDR2 FQGNSA. This CDR3 has 16 amino acids. The DNA for the CDR3 is TGTGCCAGCAGCTTCGGACAGGGAGGGTACCAAGAGACCCAGTACTTC. Translating it yields CASSFGQGGYQETQYF.